This T cell receptor beta chain was documented in a study of human T cells and chemical hapten exposure. As for the study in general: Patients were given diphenylcyclopropenone on the scalp weekly across the roughly 25-week study.

The sample holds many counts of this clonotype. As yet, its antigen is unknown. Individual cDNA molecules each carried unique molecular identifiers attached by the library. Under the authors' procedure: Between about 23,224 and 700,000 TCRs appeared in each sample, and the median stood at around 92,000. MiXCR was run by TCRdb on the RACE reads, yielding one entry per CDR3 protein. The V and J calls shown here were made by TCRdb, not taken from the authors' results. The top ten clones hold approximately 1.4% of a sample with under 75,000 distinct CDR3 sequences, 11% of them seen once. The germline CDR1 and CDR2 sequences are SNHLY and FYNNEI. The junction had 6 bases not matched to a gene; V was cut back by 9 bases and J by 3 bases. The CDR3 runs to 13 residues. As for time point: patch test 3, about 24 weeks after DPC sensitization. The sample's treatment: therapeutic diphenylcyclopropenone sensitization with weekly scalp DPC.

Findings of the study overall: The donors suffered from alopecia, so their immune response may not match that of healthy people.

The chain carries TRBV2 and TRBJ1-2; 8 nucleotides match TRBD1. The sequence derives from a woman aged 50 to 60 with alopecia areata. Some clones in this sample may be carry-over from other donors' samples. Sequencing was performed on whole blood, taken in connection with sensitization to the hapten diphenylcyclopropenone (DPC). The CDR3 sequence is CASRTGSDYGYTF. CDR3 nucleotide sequence: TGTGCCAGTAGGACAGGGTCGGACTATGGCTACACCTTC.